Each of the 10 T cell receptor beta chains below was sequenced from the same sample in a study of shared clonotypes between healthy human individuals. Clones were sequenced by immunoSEQ multiplex PCR, and TCRdb holds only the in-frame ones, with some missing. The data show about 2.3 million clones, more than 80% seen once. Material: naive CD4+ T cells from PBMCs. Stated subset: CD45RA+ positively selected. The receptors here all came from a man aged 18 to 30 in good health. Some clones in this sample may be carry-over from other donors' samples.

Notes on this clone: Different DNA sequences within this sample yield the same CDR3. This chain connects TRBV9 to TRBJ2-5; D ambiguous. This CDR3 region has 14 residues. Germline lookup yields CDR1 SGDLS and CDR2 YYNGEE. V lost 0 bases to trimming and J lost 2 bases, with 8 bases between them. The CDR3 sequence is CASSVGGLQETQYF. CDR3 nucleotide sequence: TGTGCCAGCAGCGTAGGTGGGTTACAAGAGACCCAGTACTTC.

This chain links TRBV7-9 with TRBJ1-3, with TRBD1 as a possible D gene (6 bases). Trimming cost V 8 bases and J 4 bases, with 12 bases left between them. The germline V gene has CDR1 SEHNR and CDR2 FQNEAQ (reference sequence). The CDR3 totals 13 residues. DNA for the CDR3: TGTGCCAGCGGCACAGGGTCCGGAAACACCATATATTTT. Translation gives CASGTGSGNTIYF.

The gene calls are TRBV7-9 and TRBJ1-5; D is undetermined. Germline V lookup: CDR1 SEHNR, CDR2 FQNEAQ (reference sequence). The CDR3 extends over 16 amino acids. V was clipped by 0 bases and J by 1 base, with 10 bases between them. The CDR3 DNA is TGTGCCAGCAGCTTAGCGATGGGCCGGAGCAATCAGCCCCAGCATTTT. Translation gives CASSLAMGRSNQPQHF.

The V gene is TRBV6-1, the J gene TRBJ2-1; D is unresolved. This CDR3 spans 13 amino acids. V lost 7 bases, J lost 3 bases, and 10 bases lay in between. CDR1 is MNHNS and CDR2 is SASEGT in the germline V gene. CDR3 sequence reads: CASNFGSYNEQFF. The CDR3 DNA reads as TGTGCCAGCAATTTTGGTAGCTACAATGAGCAGTTCTTC.

The V and J genes are TRBV19 and TRBJ1-4, with TRBD1 matching 9 bases. Looked up from germline, CDR1 is LNHDA and CDR2 is SQIVND (reference sequence). The CDR3 is 16 residues long. V lost 4 bases, J lost 8 bases, and 11 bases stayed unmatched. The chain's CDR3 is CASSSLRDREMEKLFF. The CDR3 nucleotides read TGTGCCAGTAGTAGCCTCCGGGACAGGGAGATGGAAAAACTGTTTTTT.

This clone has a handful of counts. The chain recombines TRBV2 with TRBJ1-1, with a tentative D call TRBD1 (5 bases). Germline V gives CDR1 SNHLY, CDR2 FYNNEI. V dropped 4 bases and J dropped 0 bases, with 9 bases sitting between them. CDR3 length: 14 amino acids. CDR3 sequence: CASSGQFMNTEAFF. CDR3 nucleotide sequence: TGTGCCAGCAGTGGACAGTTCATGAACACTGAAGCTTTCTTT.

The rearrangement joins TRBV6-1 to TRBJ2-5; D gene unclear. The CDR3 is made up of 13 amino acids. Trimming removed 8 bases at V and 3 bases at J, with 13 bases between. CDR1 MNHNS and CDR2 SASEGT come from the germline V gene. This CDR3 reads CASAVRLEETQYF. The CDR3 DNA follows: TGTGCCAGCGCAGTGAGGCTAGAAGAGACCCAGTACTTC.

V and J are TRBV5-6 and TRBJ2-5; 8 bases align to TRBD1. CDR1 and CDR2 from the germline V gene are SGHDT and YYEEEE. Trimming at V came to 4 bases and at J to 3 bases, leaving 2 bases not matched to a gene. The CDR3 covers 13 residues. CDR3 in amino acids: CASSRDRKETQYF. The CDR3 nucleotides read TGTGCCAGCAGCCGGGACAGGAAAGAGACCCAGTACTTC.

The V and J genes are TRBV28 and TRBJ1-2; maybe TRBD1 (5 bases). The germline V gene has CDR1 MDHEN and CDR2 SYDVKM. The germline V and J ends were trimmed by 1 base and 7 bases, with 16 bases remaining between them. The CDR3 is 15 residues long. The CDR3 is CASSLSAMGGSGYTF. The CDR3, as DNA: TGTGCCAGCAGTTTATCGGCTATGGGGGGATCTGGCTACACCTTC.

This rearrangement joins TRBV4-1 to TRBJ2-1, with a weak D call TRBD1 (6 bases). There are 17 residues in the CDR3. V lost 1 base and J lost 4, with 17 bases in between. The germline V gene has CDR1 MGHRA and CDR2 YSYEKL. CDR3 residues: CASSQVVGRGFYNEQFF. The CDR3, as DNA: TGCGCCAGCAGCCAAGTTGTCGGCAGGGGATTTTACAATGAGCAGTTCTTC.